The 22 T cell receptor beta chains in this list originate from one sample, sequenced in a study of blood T cell repertoires in COVID-19. Here immunoSEQ multiplex PCR was the method, and the copy in TCRdb shows in-frame clones only, minus some. The data contain some 320,000 clones, approximately 90% of them singletons. Sequencing input: peripheral blood. The receptors come from a woman aged 30 to 39 who had recovered from COVID-19.

The chain joins TRBV5-4 to TRBJ1-5, with D possibly matching TRBD1 (5 bases). CDR1 and CDR2 from the germline V gene are SGHNT and YYREEE (reference sequence). Trimming took 3 bases from V and 6 from J, leaving 13 bases between them. This CDR3 contains 14 residues. CDR3 in amino acids: CASSSDPGGQPQHF. The CDR3, as DNA: TGTGCCAGCAGCTCTGACCCGGGGGGTCAGCCCCAGCATTTT.

This clone was seen a single time. The chain couples TRBV11-2 to TRBJ2-7; tentative D call: TRBD1 (5 bases). Trimming shortened V by 0 bases and J by 2 bases, and 8 bases separated the two germline ends. The CDR3 spans 14 residues. The germline V gene encodes CDR1 SGHAT and CDR2 FQNNGV. The CDR3 here is CASSLDPGPYEQYF. The CDR3 DNA follows: TGTGCCAGCAGCTTAGACCCAGGGCCCTACGAGCAGTACTTC. The complete variable domain, with remaining parts taken from reference TRBV11-2 and TRBJ2-7, reads EAGVAQSPRYKIIEKRQSVAFWCNPISGHATLYWYQQILGQGPKLLIQFQNNGVVDDSQLPKDRFSAERLKGVDSTLKIQPAKLEDSAVYLCASSLDPGPYEQYFGPGTRLTVT.

The gene calls are TRBV5-4 and TRBJ1-2, with TRBD1 matching 7 bases. V was pared by 4 bases and J by 8 bases, with 8 bases of the junction left unmatched. This CDR3 comprises 13 residues. Germline V gene lookup returns CDR1 SGHNT and CDR2 YYREEE (reference sequence). The CDR3 protein is CASSVLQGWGYTF. The CDR3 DNA reads TGTGCCAGCAGCGTATTACAGGGGTGGGGCTACACCTTC.

Only a few counts were recorded for this clone. The rearrangement joins TRBV5-1 to TRBJ1-2, with 7 bases lining up with TRBD1. The CDR3 covers 14 residues. Trimming at V came to 3 bases and at J to 5 bases, leaving 7 bases not matched to a gene. CDR1 and CDR2 from the germline V gene are SGHRS and YFSETQ. For the CDR3, the DNA is TGCGCCAGCAGCTCACCGGGACAGTGGTATGGCTACACCTTC. Translating it yields CASSSPGQWYGYTF.

For this clone: The junction and the germline gene differ at one end; a read error may be behind it. V and J are TRBV2 and TRBJ1-2; 7 positions agree with TRBD1. The CDR3 runs to 15 residues. Germline CDR1 is SNHLY and CDR2 is FYNNEI. This CDR3 is CASSERRGRNNGYTF. The DNA of the CDR3 is TGTGCCAGCAGTGAAAGAAGGGGGCGTAACAATGGCTACACCTTC.

The rearrangement links TRBV7-9 to TRBJ2-5, with TRBD2 matching over 9 bases. V lost 1 base, J lost 3 bases, and 3 bases stayed unmatched. The germline V gene encodes CDR1 SEHNR and CDR2 FQNEAQ (reference sequence). This CDR3 has 15 amino acids. The CDR3 is CASSLGSSGEETQYF. CDR3 nucleotide sequence: TGTGCCAGCAGCTTAGGGTCTAGCGGGGAAGAGACCCAGTACTTC.

The V gene is TRBV19, the J gene TRBJ2-1, with 9 bases lining up with TRBD2. The V and J ends lost 7 bases and 9 bases, in that order; junction bases with no gene match: 10. This CDR3 is 14 amino acids long. CDR1 LNHDA and CDR2 SQIVND come from the germline V gene (reference sequence). The CDR3 region is CASKRGGAVAEQFF. The CDR3 DNA reads TGTGCCAGTAAGCGCGGGGGGGCCGTCGCTGAGCAGTTCTTC.

The J gene is TRBJ2-1, the V gene TRBV19; 9 positions agree with TRBD2. The ends lost 7 bases at V and 9 bases at J; junction bases unmatched: 10. Per germline, CDR1 LNHDA and CDR2 SQIVND (reference sequence). The CDR3 runs 14 residues. CDR3 DNA sequence: TGTGCCAGTATGGGGACTAGCCTGGCCCGTGAGCAGTTCTTC. Protein product: CASMGTSLAREQFF.

The chain links TRBV7-2 to TRBJ1-2; D uncertain. Trimming stripped 3 bases from V and 8 bases from J, with 13 bases between. The length of the CDR3 is 13 residues. Germline V gene lookup returns CDR1 SGHTA and CDR2 FQGNSA. In DNA form, the CDR3 reads TGTGCCAGCAGCTTGAGTACACAGAGCGGCTACACCTTC. Translating it yields CASSLSTQSGYTF.

The CDR3 is CSVEGGTVNTEAFF. The CDR3 DNA follows: TGCAGCGTTGAGGGCGGGACAGTGAACACTGAAGCTTTCTTT. The chain links TRBV29-1 to TRBJ1-1, with TRBD1 identical over 7 bases. The CDR3 contains 14 residues. With V trimmed by 3 bases and J by 0 bases, 4 bases remained unmatched. CDR1 and CDR2 (germline): SQVTM, ANQGSEA.

The V and J genes are TRBV19 and TRBJ1-5; D gene uncertain. V gave up 7 bases and J gave up 5 bases, with 21 bases separating them. The length of the CDR3 is 16 residues. Germline V gives CDR1 LNHDA, CDR2 SQIVND (reference sequence). CDR3 sequence: CASKVTAYPADQPQHF. The CDR3, as DNA: TGTGCCAGTAAAGTCACTGCCTATCCCGCGGATCAGCCCCAGCATTTT.

The rearrangement links TRBV6-1 to TRBJ1-2; D unclear. V was shortened by 3 bases and J by 4 bases, with 6 bases between the two germline ends. Germline CDR1 is MNHNS and CDR2 is SASEGT. The CDR3 runs 12 residues. The CDR3 coding sequence is TGTGCCAGCAGTGAGGGAGCCTATGGCTACACCTTC. This encodes CASSEGAYGYTF.

The chain joins TRBV28 to TRBJ2-3, with 8 positions matching TRBD1. The CDR3 runs 16 residues. The V gene's germline CDR1 is MDHEN and CDR2 SYDVKM. The junction had 10 bases not matched to a gene; V was cut back by 7 bases and J by 1 base. The CDR3 DNA reads TGTGCCAGCAAGATACCGCCGGGACAGGGCACAGATACGCAGTATTTT. Protein product: CASKIPPGQGTDTQYF.

This rearrangement joins TRBV25-1 to TRBJ2-7; 7 bases map to TRBD2. J gave up 3 bases and V 5 bases, and 4 bases lay outside the gene matches. Germline CDR1 MGHDK, CDR2 SYGVNS. The CDR3 length is 13 residues. The CDR3 is CASSTPGGYEQYF. The CDR3 DNA reads TGTGCCAGCAGTACTCCGGGGGGCTACGAGCAGTACTTC.

V and J are TRBV9 and TRBJ1-2, with 9 bases matching TRBD1. The germline V gene has CDR1 SGDLS and CDR2 YYNGEE. This CDR3 contains 15 residues. Trimming took 3 bases from V and 3 from J; bases not matched to a gene: 6. The CDR3 DNA follows: TGTGCCAGCAGCGCTTCAACAGGGGGCGACTATGGCTACACCTTC. Translating gives CASSASTGGDYGYTF.

The chain joins TRBV29-1 to TRBJ1-2; D remains unclear. Trimming removed 7 bases at V and 10 bases at J, with 22 bases between. The V gene's germline CDR1 is SQVTM and CDR2 ANQGSEA. This CDR3 is built from 13 residues. CDR3 region: CSASGFRGFDYTF. DNA for the CDR3: TGCAGCGCCTCGGGTTTCCGCGGCTTCGACTACACCTTC.

This clone was detected only a few times. This chain joins TRBV11-2 and TRBJ1-5, with D perhaps TRBD1 (6 bases). V shed 5 bases and J shed 2 bases, with 16 bases lying between them. Germline assignment: CDR1 SGHAT and CDR2 FQNNGV. The CDR3 covers 16 residues. The CDR3 reads CASSLTTGIGNQPQHF. CDR3 DNA: TGTGCCAGCAGCCTCACCACAGGGATAGGCAATCAGCCCCAGCATTTT.

In DNA, the CDR3 is TGTGCCAGCACCGAAGGGGCGGGGGGGCAGCCCCAGCATTTT. Protein: CASTEGAGGQPQHF. This chain links TRBV6-5 with TRBJ1-5; perhaps TRBD1 as D (5 bases). Trimming removed 7 bases at V and 7 bases at J, with 17 bases between. The CDR3 extends over 14 amino acids. Germline V gene lookup returns CDR1 MNHEY and CDR2 SVGAGI.

The chain uses TRBV12-3 or TRBV12-4 and TRBJ1-5; D gene ambiguous. The length of the CDR3 is 13 residues. Trimming took off 6 bases at V and 9 bases at J, with 15 bases between the two ends. The CDR3 nucleotides are TGTGCCAGCAGCCCTGGCTTCGTTGGGCCCCAGCATTTT. Protein: CASSPGFVGPQHF.

This chain connects TRBV18 to TRBJ1-6; 11 bases fit TRBD1. This CDR3 has 16 amino acids. CDR1 KGHSH and CDR2 LQKENI come from the germline V gene. V was pared by 4 bases and J by 5 bases, with 4 bases of the junction left unmatched. The CDR3 reads CASSLDRGRDNSPLHF. The CDR3 DNA follows: TGTGCCAGCTCACTGGACAGGGGGCGCGATAATTCACCCCTCCACTTT.

The rearrangement links TRBV4-3 to TRBJ1-4; D remains ambiguous. The CDR3 has 13 residues. Germline assignment: CDR1 LGHNA and CDR2 YSLEER. Trimming stripped 2 bases from V and 4 bases from J, with 5 bases between. For the CDR3, the DNA is TGCGCCAGCAGCCAACACAGTAATGAAAAACTGTTTTTT. It codes for CASSQHSNEKLFF.

Details on this clone: At the DNA level, this CDR3 is encoded by other sequences in the same sample as well. The chain recombines TRBV19 with TRBJ2-3; D is undetermined. This CDR3 is built from 13 residues. Germline lookup yields CDR1 LNHDA and CDR2 SQIVND (reference sequence). V was clipped by 6 bases and J by 1 base, with 8 bases between them. The CDR3 sequence is CASSPRGTDTQYF. Here the CDR3 DNA reads TGTGCCAGTAGCCCCCGCGGCACAGATACGCAGTATTTT.